This record concerns one T cell receptor (beta chain) sequence. Then a second PCR, running roughly 7 to 11 cycles, was carried out with a sample-barcoded 5' primer and a J-beta primer mix. Each cDNA molecule, via a template-switch adaptor with 12 random nucleotides, was tagged. Sequencing of every sample gave 3 million or more CDR3-containing paired-end reads. TCRdb re-called the 5' RACE reads through MiXCR, storing one row per CDR3 protein. The sample shows about 400,000 distinct CDR3 sequences, about half of them seen only once. Caucasian individuals from Russia who were healthy and aged about 6 to 90 acted as donors. This sample is part of a study of blood T cells in healthy people across ages. Whole-study context: Researchers report that template switching captured about one barcoded beta molecule per two T cells.

J gave up 7 bases and V 7 bases, and 15 bases lay outside the gene matches. The CDR3 is 16 amino acids. Per germline, CDR1 LGHDT and CDR2 YNNKEL (reference sequence). The receptor's source is a man between 60 and 75 years old in good health. What was sequenced was blood. The chain employs TRBV3-1 and TRBJ2-1; TRBD2 matches 8 bases. Here the CDR3 DNA reads TGTGCCAGCACTGGCCGTATAGCGGGACTAGAGAATGAGCAGTTCTTC. This encodes CASTGRIAGLENEQFF.